A single sample is the source of the 7 T cell receptor beta chains below, sequenced in a study of OX40 agonist ivuxolimab in advanced cancers. Clones were read by immunoSEQ multiplex PCR, and TCRdb kept only the in-frame ones, dropping some. The table includes tens of thousands of clones, around four fifths detected once. The material sequenced was CD4+ or CD8+ T cells sorted from blood, taken in a trial of the OX40 agonist ivuxolimab. These receptors originate from an adult with an advanced solid tumor such as melanoma, head and neck, liver or kidney cancer.

This sequence joins TRBV29-1 and TRBJ1-2; no reliable D call. The V end lost 6 bases, the J end lost 6 bases, and 8 bases lay between the germline ends. Germline CDR1 reads SQVTM; CDR2 reads ANQGSEA. The CDR3 runs 10 residues. The CDR3 spells CSVGVDGYTF. DNA of the CDR3: TGCAGCGTCGGGGTGGATGGCTACACCTTC.

J is TRBJ1-1 and V is TRBV6-4; D call uncertain. With 6 bases removed from V and 0 bases from J, the gap between germline ends came to 14 bases. The CDR3 consists of 15 residues. Looked up from germline, CDR1 is MRHNA and CDR2 is SNTAGT. The CDR3 sequence: CASSDTGSLNTEAFF. As DNA, the CDR3 is TGTGCCAGCAGCGATACTGGGTCCTTGAACACTGAAGCTTTCTTT.

The V call is TRBV7-9, the J call TRBJ1-1; D is possibly TRBD1 (6 bases). The CDR3 runs to 12 residues. Deletions cut 4 bases from V and 8 bases from J, with 11 bases between. Germline V CDR1 and CDR2: SEHNR, FQNEAQ (reference sequence). The CDR3 loop is CASSSQGREAFF. CDR3 bases: TGTGCCAGCAGCTCTCAGGGGAGAGAAGCTTTCTTT.

The CDR3 region has the DNA TGTGCCAGCAGCTGGGACCTAGGACAGGGTACCGACACCGGGGAGCTGTTTTTT. Translation gives CASSWDLGQGTDTGELFF. The gene calls are TRBV5-4 and TRBJ2-2, with 8 bases identical to TRBD1. V gave up 3 bases and J gave up 3 bases; unmatched junction bases: 13. This CDR3 is built from 18 residues. The germline V gene has CDR1 SGHNT and CDR2 YYREEE (reference sequence).

The gene calls are TRBV9 and TRBJ2-3; D is uncertain. The CDR3 is made up of 12 amino acids. V was pared by 3 bases and J by 2 bases, with 4 bases between. Germline CDR1 SGDLS, CDR2 YYNGEE. CDR3 in amino acids: CASSGFTDTQYF. The CDR3 DNA is TGTGCCAGCAGCGGCTTCACAGATACGCAGTATTTT.

J is TRBJ1-2 and V is TRBV7-8, with D uncertain. Deletions cut 5 bases from V and 7 bases from J, with 17 bases between. This CDR3 is built from 14 residues. The germline V gene encodes CDR1 SGHVS and CDR2 FQNEAQ. The CDR3 DNA reads as TGTGCCAGCAGCCCGTCTCTGGTTGGGGTTGGCTACACCTTC. It is translated as CASSPSLVGVGYTF. Complete variable domain (other parts from reference TRBV7-8 and TRBJ1-2): GAGVSQSPRYKVAKRGQDVALRCDPISGHVSLFWYQQALGQGPEFLTYFQNEAQLDKSGLPSDRFFAERPEGSVSTLKIQRTQQEDSAVYLCASSPSLVGVGYTFGSGTRLTVV.

V gene TRBV6-4 combines with J gene TRBJ2-3; D perhaps matches TRBD2 (5 bases). CDR3 length: 16 residues. Trimming removed 3 bases from V and 3 bases from J, with 16 bases in between. From germline, CDR1 is MRHNA and CDR2 SNTAGT. CDR3 sequence reads: CASSERAGVPTDTQYF. In DNA form, the CDR3 reads TGTGCCAGCAGTGAACGGGCCGGGGTTCCGACAGATACGCAGTATTTT.